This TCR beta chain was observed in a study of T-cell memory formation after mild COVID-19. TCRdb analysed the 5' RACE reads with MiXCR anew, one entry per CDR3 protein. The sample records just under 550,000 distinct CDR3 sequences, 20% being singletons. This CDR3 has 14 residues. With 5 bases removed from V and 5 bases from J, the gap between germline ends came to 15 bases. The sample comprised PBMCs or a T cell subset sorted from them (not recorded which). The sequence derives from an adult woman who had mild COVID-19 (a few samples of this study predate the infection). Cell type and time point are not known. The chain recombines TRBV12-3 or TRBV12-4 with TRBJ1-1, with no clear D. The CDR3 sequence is CASSPTVPGTEAFF. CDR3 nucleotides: TGTGCCAGCAGTCCGACGGTCCCGGGGACTGAAGCTTTCTTT.